This TCR beta chain originates from a study of Ad26.COV2.S vaccination and SARS-CoV-2 variants. Study context: Ad26.COV2.S shots went into the muscle once or twice, 56 days apart.

Treatment denoted: around 19 received Ad26.COV2.S at low or high dose, single or two shots; 5 received placebo; per-sample allocation not given. Specimens were obtained on day 63 following the first vaccine or placebo injection. With V trimmed by 3 bases and J by 6 bases, 4 bases remained unmatched. The CDR3 loop spans 16 amino acids. The germline V gene has CDR1 SGHTS and CDR2 YDEGEE. TCRdb's copy holds only in-frame clones and misses some; the assay was immunoSEQ multiplex PCR. The data contain some 520,000 clones, 70% to 90% of them singletons. Sequenced here: peripheral blood, sampled in a trial of Ad26.COV2.S vaccine versus placebo. The clonotype was recovered from a person aged 18 to 59 who received the Ad26.COV2.S COVID-19 vaccine or a placebo. The J gene is TRBJ2-2, the V gene TRBV5-8, with TRBD2 matching over 14 bases. DNA for the CDR3: TGTGCCAGCAGCTCGGGACTAGCGGGAGTTTCCGGGGAGCTGTTTTTT. Residues: CASSSGLAGVSGELFF.